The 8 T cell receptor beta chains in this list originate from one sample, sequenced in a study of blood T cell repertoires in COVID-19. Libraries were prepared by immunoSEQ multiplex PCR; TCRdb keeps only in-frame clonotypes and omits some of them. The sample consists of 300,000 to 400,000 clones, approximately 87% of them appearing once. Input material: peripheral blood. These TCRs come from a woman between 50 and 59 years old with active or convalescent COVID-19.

In DNA, the CDR3 is TGTGCCAGCAGTTTCGGGAGTAATAATTCACCCCTCCACTTT. Translating gives CASSFGSNNSPLHF. The chain carries TRBV27 and TRBJ1-6; D unclear. V lost 3 bases, J lost 5 bases, and 8 bases lay in between. The germline V gene has CDR1 MNHEY and CDR2 SMNVEV (reference sequence). The CDR3 contains 14 residues.

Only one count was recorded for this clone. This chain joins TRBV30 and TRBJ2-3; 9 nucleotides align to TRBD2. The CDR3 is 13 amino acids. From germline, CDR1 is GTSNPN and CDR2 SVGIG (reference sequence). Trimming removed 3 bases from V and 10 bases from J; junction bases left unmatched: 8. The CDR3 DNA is TGTGCCTGGAGCCTAGCGGGACGAGGTGCGCAGTATTTT. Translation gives CAWSLAGRGAQYF.

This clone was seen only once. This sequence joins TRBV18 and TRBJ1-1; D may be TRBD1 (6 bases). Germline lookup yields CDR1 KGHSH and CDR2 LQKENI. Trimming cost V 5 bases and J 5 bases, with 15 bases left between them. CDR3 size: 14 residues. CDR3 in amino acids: CASSASGAYTEAFF. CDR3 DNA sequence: TGTGCCAGCTCAGCATCAGGGGCTTATACTGAAGCTTTCTTT. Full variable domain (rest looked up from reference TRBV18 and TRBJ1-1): NAGVMQNPRHLVRRRGQEARLRCSPMKGHSHVYWYRQLPEEGLKFMVYLQKENIIDESGMPKERFSAEFPKEGPSILRIQQVVRGDSAAYFCASSASGAYTEAFFGQGTRLTVV.

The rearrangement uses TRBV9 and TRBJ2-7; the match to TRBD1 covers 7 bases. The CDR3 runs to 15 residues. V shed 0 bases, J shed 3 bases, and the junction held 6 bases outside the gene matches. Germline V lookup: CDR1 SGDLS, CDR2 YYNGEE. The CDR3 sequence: CASSVGGTDLYEQYF. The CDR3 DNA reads TGTGCCAGCAGCGTAGGGGGGACAGATCTCTACGAGCAGTACTTC.

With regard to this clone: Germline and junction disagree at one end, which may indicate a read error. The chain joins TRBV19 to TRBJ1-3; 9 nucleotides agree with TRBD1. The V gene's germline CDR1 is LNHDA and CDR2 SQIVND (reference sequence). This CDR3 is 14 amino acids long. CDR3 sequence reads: CASARTGAGNTIYF. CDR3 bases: TGTGCCAGTGCACGGACAGGGGCTGGCAACACCATATATTTT.

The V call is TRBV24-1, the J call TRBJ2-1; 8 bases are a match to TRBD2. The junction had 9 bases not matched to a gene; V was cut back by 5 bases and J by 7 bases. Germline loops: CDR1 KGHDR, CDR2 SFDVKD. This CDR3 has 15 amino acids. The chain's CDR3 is CATSAPGPGGNEQFF. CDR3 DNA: TGTGCCACCAGTGCCCCTGGACCGGGGGGGAATGAGCAGTTCTTC.

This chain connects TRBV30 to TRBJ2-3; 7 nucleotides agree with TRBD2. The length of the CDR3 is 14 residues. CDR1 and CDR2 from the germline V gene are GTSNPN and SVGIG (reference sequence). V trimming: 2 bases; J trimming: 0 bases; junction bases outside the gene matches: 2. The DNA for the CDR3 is TGTGCCTGGAGTCTAGCGGTAAGCACAGATACGCAGTATTTT. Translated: CAWSLAVSTDTQYF.

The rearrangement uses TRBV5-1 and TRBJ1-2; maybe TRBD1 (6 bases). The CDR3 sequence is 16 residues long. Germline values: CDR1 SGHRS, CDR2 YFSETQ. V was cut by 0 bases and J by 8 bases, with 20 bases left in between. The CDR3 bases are TGCGCCAGCAGCTTGGAGGGGATACAGGGAAACGGCGGCTACACCTTC. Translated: CASSLEGIQGNGGYTF.